Here is one T cell receptor (beta chain) with its context. This sample was taken from a study of OX40 agonist ivuxolimab in advanced cancers. As for the study in general: About 44% of patients had received prior checkpoint inhibitor therapy.

Drawing of blood for sampling happened at baseline, at cycle 4 day 1, and at cycle 7 day 1. This CDR3 is 18 amino acids long. Trimming took off 3 bases at V and 0 bases at J, with 18 bases between the two ends. Germline values: CDR1 MGHRA, CDR2 YSYEKL. Data came from immunoSEQ multiplex PCR; TCRdb stores just in-frame clones and leaves some out. Of roughly 68,000 clones listed, 85% to 90% are singletons. Sequencing used CD4+ or CD8+ T cells sorted from blood, obtained in a trial of the OX40 agonist ivuxolimab. The clonotype comes from an adult with an advanced solid tumor such as melanoma, head and neck, liver or kidney cancer. The V and J genes are TRBV4-1 and TRBJ1-5; D ambiguous. The CDR3: CASSQTDPNIHSNQPQHF. The CDR3 region has the DNA TGCGCCAGCAGCCAGACGGACCCGAACATTCATAGCAATCAGCCCCAGCATTTT.